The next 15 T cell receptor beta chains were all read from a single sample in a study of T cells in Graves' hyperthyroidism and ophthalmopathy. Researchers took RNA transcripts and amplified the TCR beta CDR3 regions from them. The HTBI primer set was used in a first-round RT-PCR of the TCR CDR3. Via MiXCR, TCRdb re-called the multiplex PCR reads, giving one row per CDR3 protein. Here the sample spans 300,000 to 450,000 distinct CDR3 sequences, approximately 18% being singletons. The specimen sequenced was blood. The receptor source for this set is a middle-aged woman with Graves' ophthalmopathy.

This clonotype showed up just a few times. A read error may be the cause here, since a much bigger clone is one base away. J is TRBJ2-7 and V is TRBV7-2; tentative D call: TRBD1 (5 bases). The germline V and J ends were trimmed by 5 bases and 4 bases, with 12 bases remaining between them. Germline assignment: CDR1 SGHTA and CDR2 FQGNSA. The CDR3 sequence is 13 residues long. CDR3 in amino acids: CASSPRPGYEQYF. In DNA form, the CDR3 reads TGTGCCAGCAGCCCCCGCCCAGGGTACGAGCAGTACTTC.

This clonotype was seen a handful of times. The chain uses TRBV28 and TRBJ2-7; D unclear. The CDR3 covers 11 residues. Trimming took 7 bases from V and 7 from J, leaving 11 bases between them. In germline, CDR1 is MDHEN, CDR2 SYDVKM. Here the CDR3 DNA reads TGTGCCAGCATGTCCTCGAGGGAGCAGTACTTC. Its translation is CASMSSREQYF. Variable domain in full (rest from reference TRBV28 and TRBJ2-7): DVKVTQSSRYLVKRTGEKVFLECVQDMDHENMFWYRQDPGLGLRLIYFSYDVKMKEKGDIPEGYSVSREKKERFSLILESASTNQTSMYLCASMSSREQYFGPGTRLTVT.

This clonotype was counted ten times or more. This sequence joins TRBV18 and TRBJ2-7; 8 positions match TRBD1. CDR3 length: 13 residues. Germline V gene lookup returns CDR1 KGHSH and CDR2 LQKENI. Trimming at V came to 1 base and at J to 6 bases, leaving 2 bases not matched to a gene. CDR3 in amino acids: CASSPQGTGEQYF. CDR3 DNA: TGTGCCAGCTCACCACAAGGGACAGGCGAGCAGTACTTC.

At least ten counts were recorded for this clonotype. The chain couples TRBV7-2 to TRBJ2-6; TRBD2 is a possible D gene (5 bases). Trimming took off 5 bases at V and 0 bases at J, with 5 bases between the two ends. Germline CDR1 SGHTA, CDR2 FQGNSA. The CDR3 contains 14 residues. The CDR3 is CASSRDSGANVLTF. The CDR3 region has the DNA TGTGCCAGCAGCCGGGACTCTGGGGCCAACGTCCTGACTTTC. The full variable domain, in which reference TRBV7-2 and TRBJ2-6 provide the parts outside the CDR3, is GAGVSQSPSNKVTEKGKDVELRCDPISGHTALYWYRQSLGQGLEFLIYFQGNSAPDKSGLPSDRFSAERTGGSVSTLTIQRTQQEDSAVYLCASSRDSGANVLTFGAGSRLTVL.

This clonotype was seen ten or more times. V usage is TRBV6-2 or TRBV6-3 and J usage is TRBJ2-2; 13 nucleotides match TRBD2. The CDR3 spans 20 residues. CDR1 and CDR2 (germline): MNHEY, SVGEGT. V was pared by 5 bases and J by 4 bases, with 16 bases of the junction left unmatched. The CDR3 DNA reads TGTGCCAGCAGTCCCCTAATGCGACTAGCGGGAGGAGGCAGCACCGGGGAGCTGTTTTTT. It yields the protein CASSPLMRLAGGGSTGELFF.

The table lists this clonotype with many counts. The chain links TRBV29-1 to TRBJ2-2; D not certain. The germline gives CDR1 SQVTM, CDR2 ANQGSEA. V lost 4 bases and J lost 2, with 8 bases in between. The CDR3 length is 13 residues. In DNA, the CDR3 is TGCAGCGTTGGACCCTCAAACACCGGGGAGCTGTTTTTT. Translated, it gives CSVGPSNTGELFF.

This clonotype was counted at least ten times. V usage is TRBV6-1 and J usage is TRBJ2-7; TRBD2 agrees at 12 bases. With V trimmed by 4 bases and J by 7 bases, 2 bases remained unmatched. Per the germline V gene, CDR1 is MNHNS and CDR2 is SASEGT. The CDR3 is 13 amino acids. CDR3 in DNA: TGTGCCAGCAGTGGACTAGCGGGGGATGAGCAGTACTTC. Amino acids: CASSGLAGDEQYF.

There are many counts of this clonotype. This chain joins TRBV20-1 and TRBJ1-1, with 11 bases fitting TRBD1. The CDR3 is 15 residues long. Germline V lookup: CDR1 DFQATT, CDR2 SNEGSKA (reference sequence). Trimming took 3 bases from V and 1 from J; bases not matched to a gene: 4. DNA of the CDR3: TGCAGTGCTAGGGACAGGGGGCTAAAGAACACTGAAGCTTTCTTT. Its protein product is CSARDRGLKNTEAFF.

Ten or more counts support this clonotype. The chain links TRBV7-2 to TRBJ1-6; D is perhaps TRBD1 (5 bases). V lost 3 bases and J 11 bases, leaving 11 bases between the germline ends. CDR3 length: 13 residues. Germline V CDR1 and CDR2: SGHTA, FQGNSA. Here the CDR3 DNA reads TGTGCCAGCAGCTTCGGGGCCACCCCACCCCTCCACTTT. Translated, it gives CASSFGATPPLHF. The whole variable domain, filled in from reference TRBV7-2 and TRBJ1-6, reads GAGVSQSPSNKVTEKGKDVELRCDPISGHTALYWYRQSLGQGLEFLIYFQGNSAPDKSGLPSDRFSAERTGGSVSTLTIQRTQQEDSAVYLCASSFGATPPLHFGNGTRLTVT.

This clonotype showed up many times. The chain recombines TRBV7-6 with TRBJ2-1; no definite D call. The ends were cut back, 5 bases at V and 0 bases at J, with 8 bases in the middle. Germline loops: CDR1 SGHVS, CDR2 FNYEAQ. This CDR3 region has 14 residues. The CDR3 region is CASSGLSSYNEQFF. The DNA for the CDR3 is TGTGCCAGCAGCGGGTTAAGCTCCTACAATGAGCAGTTCTTC. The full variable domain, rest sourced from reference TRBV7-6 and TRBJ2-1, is GAGVSQSPRYKVTKRGQDVALRCDPISGHVSLYWYRQALGQGPEFLTYFNYEAQQDKSGLPNDRFSAERPEGSISTLTIQRTEQRDSAMYRCASSGLSSYNEQFFGPGTRLTVL.

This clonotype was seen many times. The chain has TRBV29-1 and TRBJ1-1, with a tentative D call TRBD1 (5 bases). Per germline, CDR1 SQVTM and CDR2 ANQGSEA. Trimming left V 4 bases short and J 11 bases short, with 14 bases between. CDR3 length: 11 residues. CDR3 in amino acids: CSVVWGLGAFF. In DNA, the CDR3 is TGCAGCGTTGTATGGGGGTTAGGGGCTTTCTTT.

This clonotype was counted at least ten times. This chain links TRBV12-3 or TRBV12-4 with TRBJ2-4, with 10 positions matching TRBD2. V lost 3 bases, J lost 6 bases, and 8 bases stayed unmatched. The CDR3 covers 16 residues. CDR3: CASSFGSGRSGNIQYF. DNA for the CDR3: TGTGCCAGCAGTTTTGGTAGCGGGAGGTCTGGAAACATTCAGTACTTC.

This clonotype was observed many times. Written as DNA, the CDR3 is TGTGCCAGCGCCACGGAAAGTACGGGCACTGAAGCTTTCTTT. Protein sequence: CASATESTGTEAFF. The chain has TRBV9 and TRBJ1-1; D ambiguous. Germline CDR1 and CDR2: SGDLS and YYNGEE. The CDR3 spans 14 residues. V was clipped by 7 bases and J by 4 bases, with 17 bases between them.

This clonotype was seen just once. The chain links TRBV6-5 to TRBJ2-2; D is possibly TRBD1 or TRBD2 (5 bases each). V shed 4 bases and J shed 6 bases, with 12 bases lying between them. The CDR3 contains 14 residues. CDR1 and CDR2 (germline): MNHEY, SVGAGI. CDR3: CASSFGTDPGELFF. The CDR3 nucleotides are TGTGCCAGCAGTTTTGGGACCGACCCCGGGGAGCTGTTTTTT.

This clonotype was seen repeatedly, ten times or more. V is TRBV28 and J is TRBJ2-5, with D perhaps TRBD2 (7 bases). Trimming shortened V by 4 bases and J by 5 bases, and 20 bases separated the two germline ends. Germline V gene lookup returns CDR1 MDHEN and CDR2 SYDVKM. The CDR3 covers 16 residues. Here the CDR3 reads CASSSRGARRWETQYF. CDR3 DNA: TGTGCCAGCAGTTCCCGGGGGGCGAGGCGTTGGGAGACCCAGTACTTC.